This T cell receptor beta chain was sequenced for a study of Ad26.COV2.S vaccination and SARS-CoV-2 variants. Study-level background: Doses of Ad26.COV2.S were injected into muscle once or twice, 56 days apart.

This table comes from immunoSEQ multiplex PCR, and its TCRdb copy is limited to in-frame clones, with some not included. The sample records a few hundred thousand clones, roughly 84% being singletons. A remark on this clone: No antigen is known for it.

The treatment denotes: around 19 received Ad26.COV2.S at low or high dose, single or two shots; about 5 received placebo; per-sample allocation not given. The study sampled participants on day 63 after the first vaccine or placebo injection. Study-wide results and limits: Placebo recipients and vaccine recipients were similar in non-spike TCR breadth. Total T cell responses may have been underestimated by the TCR breadth and depth analyses. Among vaccine recipients, spike-specific TCR breadth exceeded that of placebo recipients.

V was pared by 6 bases and J by 4 bases, with 5 bases of the junction left unmatched. CDR3 length: 14 amino acids. Germline CDR1 reads LGHDT; CDR2 reads YNNKEL (reference sequence). The sequence came from a person between 18 and 60 years old who received the Ad26.COV2.S COVID-19 vaccine or a placebo. The rearrangement joins TRBV3-1 (or the pseudogene TRBV3-2) to TRBJ1-1; TRBD1 matches 10 bases. Sample: peripheral blood, taken in a trial of Ad26.COV2.S vaccine versus placebo. The CDR3 nucleotides read TGTGCCAGCAGTCGCCGGGACAGGGGCACTGAAGCTTTCTTT. This encodes CASSRRDRGTEAFF.